The rows below give T cell receptor beta chains drawn from one sample of a study of blood T cell repertoires in COVID-19. Assay used: immunoSEQ multiplex PCR; TCRdb lists only in-frame clones, some missing. The sample carries around 180,000 clones, approximately 79% recorded once. Material: peripheral blood. These receptor sequences come from a woman of 80 years or more with acute or convalescent COVID-19. CDR3s include the opening cysteine and the closing phenylalanine or tryptophan. D genes are given only for firm matches. For some rows the clone size is stated as once, few or many, or as a class when expanded; others skip it.

TRBJ1-5	NA	TRBV19	TRBD1	CASSISGTGLGYPQHF	TGTGCCAGTAGTATATCCGGGACAGGACTTGGGTATCCCCAGCATTTT
TRBJ2-5	NA	TRBV5-6	TRBD2	CASSLTGREEETQYF	TGTGCCAGCAGCTTGACGGGACGGGAGGAGGAGACCCAGTACTTC
TRBJ2-3	NA	TRBV6-5	TRBD2	CASISRGVPDTQYF	TGTGCCAGCATATCTCGGGGGGTCCCAGATACGCAGTATTTT
TRBJ2-2	NA	TRBV5-1	NA	CASSLSGNTGELFF	TGCGCCAGCAGCTTGTCCGGGAACACCGGGGAGCTGTTTTTT
TRBJ1-2	NA	TRBV19	NA	CASSSPGHFEVYGYTF	TGTGCCAGTAGTTCCCCGGGACACTTCGAAGTCTATGGCTACACCTTC
TRBJ2-3	NA	TRBV27	NA	CASRTDSTDTQYF	TGTGCCAGCAGGACAGACAGTACAGATACGCAGTATTTT
TRBJ1-6	NA	TRBV5-4	NA	CASSLSVRGSYNSPLHF	TGTGCCAGCAGCTTGTCTGTCAGGGGCTCCTATAATTCACCCCTCCACTTT
TRBJ2-7	NA	TRBV4-1	NA	CASSLVRDSTFYEQYF	TGCGCCAGCAGCCTAGTGAGGGACTCCACCTTCTACGAGCAGTACTTC
TRBJ2-7	NA	TRBV27	NA	CASSYDTSYEQYF	TGTGCCAGCAGTTATGACACTAGCTACGAGCAGTACTTC
TRBJ2-3	NA	TRBV7-3	NA	CASSSRGSSTDTQYF	TGTGCCAGCAGCTCACGGGGTTCTAGCACAGATACGCAGTATTTT
TRBJ1-1	NA	TRBV19	NA	CASRRGEGGTEAFF	TGTGCCAGCCGCCGTGGGGAGGGGGGCACTGAAGCTTTCTTT
TRBJ1-1	NA	TRBV5-4	TRBD1	CASRPNPDRLFTEAFF	TGTGCCAGCAGACCCAACCCGGACAGGCTTTTCACTGAAGCTTTCTTT
TRBJ1-3	once	TRBV9	NA	CASSATTVSSGNTIYF	TGTGCCAGCAGCGCGACGACAGTGAGCTCTGGAAACACCATATATTTT
TRBJ1-2	NA	TRBV6-2/TRBV6-3	NA	CASSPSGGSIYTF	TGTGCCAGCAGCCCAAGCGGGGGCAGCATCTACACCTTC
TRBJ1-5	few	TRBV19	NA	CASSRVRNQPQHF	TGTGCCAGTAGTCGTGTGAGAAATCAGCCCCAGCATTTT
TRBJ1-5	few	TRBV20-1	NA	CSASTGVNQPQHF	TGCAGTGCTAGTACGGGGGTAAATCAGCCCCAGCATTTT
TRBJ2-7	few	TRBV28	NA	CASRPSRVSYEQYF	TGTGCCAGCAGGCCATCCAGGGTTTCCTACGAGCAGTACTTC
TRBJ2-1	NA	TRBV5-4	TRBD1	CASSFQGDNYNEQFF	TGTGCCAGCAGCTTTCAGGGGGACAATTACAATGAGCAGTTCTTC
TRBJ1-1	NA	TRBV24-1	NA	CATSTRGNTEAFF	TGTGCCACCAGTACCAGGGGGAACACTGAAGCTTTCTTT
TRBJ2-7	NA	TRBV10-2	NA	CASSESAGYSYEQYF	TGCGCCAGCAGTGAGTCGGCAGGGTACTCCTACGAGCAGTACTTC
TRBJ2-5	NA	TRBV2	TRBD2	CASSPGTSSGETQYF	TGTGCCAGCAGCCCCGGGACTAGTTCTGGAGAGACCCAGTACTTC
TRBJ2-7	NA	TRBV28	TRBD1	CASSPAGTGGEDEQYF	TGTGCCAGCAGCCCAGCCGGGACAGGGGGCGAGGACGAGCAGTACTTC
TRBJ1-1	NA	TRBV2	TRBD1	CASLQGAGNTEAFF	TGTGCCAGTTTACAGGGGGCTGGGAACACTGAAGCTTTCTTT
TRBJ2-1	NA	TRBV6-2/TRBV6-3	TRBD2	CASSMPASGSYEQFF	TGTGCCAGCAGTATGCCGGCTAGCGGGAGTTATGAGCAGTTCTTC
TRBJ1-1	once	TRBV30	NA	CAWSYRDGTEAFF	TGTGCCTGGAGTTACAGGGACGGCACTGAAGCTTTCTTT
TRBJ1-3	NA	TRBV23-1	NA	CASSQSRVGNTIYF	TGCGCCAGCAGTCAATCGAGGGTAGGAAACACCATATATTTT